Shown below are 14 T cell receptor beta chains from a single sample sequenced in a study of blood T cells in healthy people across ages. Primed by a sample-barcoded 5' primer and a J-beta primer mix, a second PCR proceeded for roughly 6 to 12 cycles. One entry per CDR3 protein, called by TCRdb with MiXCR from the 5' RACE reads. Of about 1.6 million distinct CDR3 sequences listed, around 36% are singletons. The specimen was blood. These receptor sequences come from a young woman in good health.

This clonotype was counted only a few times. This chain links TRBV28 with TRBJ2-1; 12 bases are shared with TRBD2. The CDR3 covers 20 residues. Germline V gene data show CDR1 as MDHEN and CDR2 as SYDVKM. After removal of 3 bases from V and 6 bases from J, the junction contained 18 bases not matched to a gene. In DNA form, the CDR3 reads TGTGCCAGCAGTTTTCAATCTAGCGGGAGGGCCCCACGGGGGGGCAATGAGCAGTTCTTC. It is translated as CASSFQSSGRAPRGGNEQFF.

This chain joins TRBV28 and TRBJ2-7, with 7 bases matching TRBD2. The V gene's germline CDR1 is MDHEN and CDR2 SYDVKM. This CDR3 is built from 14 residues. Trimming took 4 bases from V and 7 from J; bases not matched to a gene: 10. CDR3 nucleotide sequence: TGTGCCAGCAGTTGGGGGGGACTAACTAATGAGCAGTACTTC. Amino acid sequence: CASSWGGLTNEQYF.

The gene calls are TRBV3-1 and TRBJ2-7; TRBD1 agrees at 7 bases. From germline, CDR1 is LGHDT and CDR2 YNNKEL (reference sequence). The CDR3 extends over 14 amino acids. Germline trimming cut 1 base from V and 3 bases from J; bases unmatched to any gene: 3. CDR3 sequence: CASSQADRDYEQYF. The CDR3 DNA follows: TGTGCCAGCAGCCAAGCCGACAGGGACTACGAGCAGTACTTC.

This clonotype was seen a few times. The gene calls are TRBV20-1 and TRBJ2-2; no clear D gene. Germline V lookup: CDR1 DFQATT, CDR2 SNEGSKA (reference sequence). Trimming removed 1 base from V and 5 bases from J, with 8 bases in between. The CDR3 loop spans 13 amino acids. Here the CDR3 DNA reads TGCAGTGCTAGAGTTACTGATACCGGGGAGCTGTTTTTT. Translated, it gives CSARVTDTGELFF.

V usage is TRBV9 and J usage is TRBJ2-1; 11 nucleotides line up with TRBD2. Germline-derived CDR1 and CDR2 are SGDLS and YYNGEE. The junction had 5 bases not matched to a gene; V was cut back by 1 base and J by 8 bases. The CDR3 sequence is 15 residues long. DNA for the CDR3: TGTGCCAGCAGCGTAATTAGCGGGGGGGTTTATGAGCAGTTCTTC. It translates to CASSVISGGVYEQFF.

CDR3 region: CSARDLRGRTFGPQHF. CDR3 in DNA: TGCAGTGCTAGAGATCTGAGAGGGAGGACGTTTGGGCCCCAGCATTTT. The rearrangement joins TRBV20-1 to TRBJ1-5; D unclear. Germline CDR1 reads DFQATT; CDR2 reads SNEGSKA (reference sequence). The CDR3 is 16 amino acids. With 0 bases removed from V and 9 bases from J, the gap between germline ends came to 21 bases.

The V gene is TRBV3-1, the J gene TRBJ2-7, with 8 bases lining up with TRBD2. V lost 3 bases and J lost 7; bases outside the gene matches: 8. This CDR3 is built from 14 residues. Per the germline V gene, CDR1 is LGHDT and CDR2 is YNNKEL (reference sequence). The CDR3 protein is CASSHNSGRGEQYF. For the CDR3, the DNA is TGTGCCAGCAGCCACAACTCCGGGAGGGGAGAGCAGTACTTC.

V and J are TRBV20-1 and TRBJ2-7; D gene ambiguous. The CDR3 runs to 12 residues. The ends were cut back, 5 bases at V and 4 bases at J, with 12 bases in the middle. Germline V lookup: CDR1 DFQATT, CDR2 SNEGSKA (reference sequence). CDR3 sequence: CSAGPPQYEQYF. The CDR3 coding sequence is TGCAGTGCTGGGCCGCCGCAGTACGAGCAGTACTTC.

This clonotype was seen once. This sequence joins TRBV7-6 and TRBJ2-7, with D hard to call. Germline CDR1 reads SGHVS; CDR2 reads FNYEAQ. With 5 bases removed from V and 3 bases from J, the gap between germline ends came to 14 bases. The CDR3 covers 14 residues. The CDR3 DNA follows: TGTGCCAGCAGCCGCTTATTCCGGCTCTACGAGCAGTACTTC. Translated: CASSRLFRLYEQYF.

This chain links TRBV28 with TRBJ2-3; D gene unclear. Trimming took 3 bases from V and 4 from J, leaving 11 bases between them. Germline CDR1 reads MDHEN; CDR2 reads SYDVKM. The CDR3 is 14 residues long. CDR3 protein: CASSFTRSPDTQYF. The CDR3, as DNA: TGTGCCAGCAGTTTCACCCGGAGCCCAGATACGCAGTATTTT.

This clonotype was detected ten times or more. V usage is TRBV9 and J usage is TRBJ2-3, with TRBD2 as a possible D gene (5 bases). V was clipped by 0 bases and J by 0 bases, with 11 bases between them. CDR1 and CDR2 from the germline V gene are SGDLS and YYNGEE. There are 16 residues in the CDR3. CDR3 amino acids: CASSVGETISTDTQYF. The CDR3 coding sequence is TGTGCCAGCAGCGTAGGGGAGACCATCAGCACAGATACGCAGTATTTT.

This chain connects TRBV3-1 to TRBJ2-3; D unresolved. V lost 0 bases to trimming and J lost 5 bases, with 9 bases between them. Germline V lookup: CDR1 LGHDT, CDR2 YNNKEL (reference sequence). CDR3 length equals 14 residues. CDR3 nucleotides: TGTGCCAGCAGCCAAGATCAAGGCAGAGATACGCAGTATTTT. It encodes CASSQDQGRDTQYF.

The gene calls are TRBV5-5 and TRBJ1-1; the D is unclear. The CDR3 covers 14 residues. Per the germline V gene, CDR1 is SGHKS and CDR2 is YYEKEE (reference sequence). V gave up 0 bases and J gave up 1 base, with 7 bases separating them. CDR3: CASSLGPANTEAFF. Here the CDR3 DNA reads TGTGCCAGCAGCTTGGGTCCAGCGAACACTGAAGCTTTCTTT.

This chain joins TRBV7-9 and TRBJ2-3; D not certain. Germline values: CDR1 SEHNR, CDR2 FQNEAQ (reference sequence). The CDR3 length is 14 residues. The V end lost 7 bases, the J end lost 2 bases, and 13 bases lay between the germline ends. The CDR3: CASMLGGYTDTQYF. The CDR3, as DNA: TGTGCCAGCATGTTGGGCGGATACACAGATACGCAGTATTTT.